Shown below are 22 T cell receptor beta chains from a single sample sequenced in a study of T cell responses to AZD1222 COVID-19 vaccine (dated by TCRdb to the early 2020s). The time point tag for this specimen amounts to: baseline before first vaccination. Receptors were amplified or captured by the immunoSEQ multiplex PCR assay. Entries here come from immuneACCESS through TCRdb and include only in-frame sequences with V and J called. Some clones fail to appear in such tables; in the studies checked, an unresolved V gene covers under half of the shortfall, and the cause of the remainder is unknown. This sample gives some 150,000 clones in total; around nine tenths of them show up just once. The ten largest clones take up under 5.5% of the sample. Material: peripheral blood, obtained on day 0 of AZD1222 vaccination. Receptors originate from an adult in good health.

This chain connects TRBV19 to TRBJ1-2; D may be TRBD1 (5 bases). The V and J ends lost 7 bases and 8 bases respectively, with 8 bases between them. In germline, CDR1 is LNHDA, CDR2 SQIVND (reference sequence). There are 10 residues in the CDR3. In DNA form, the CDR3 reads TGTGCCAGTAAGGGACTCGGCTACACCTTC. Its protein is CASKGLGYTF.

The chain carries TRBV11-3 and TRBJ2-1; 7 bases align to TRBD2. CDR1 SGHNT and CDR2 YENEEA come from the germline V gene. This CDR3 spans 13 amino acids. V gave up 4 bases and J gave up 8 bases; unmatched junction bases: 5. The CDR3 nucleotides read TGTGCCAGCAGCTCCCAGCGGGACCATGAGCAGTTCTTC. This sequence encodes CASSSQRDHEQFF.

The J gene is TRBJ2-1, the V gene TRBV7-3; 7 bases match TRBD2. The CDR3 length is 14 residues. Trimming took 2 bases from V and 8 from J; bases not matched to a gene: 6. From germline, CDR1 is SGHTA and CDR2 FQGTGA. The CDR3 DNA reads as TGTGCCAGCAGCTTAGCGGGAGTTGGCGATGAGCAGTTCTTC. Encoded protein: CASSLAGVGDEQFF.

Comments on this clone: The junction and the germline gene differ at one end; a read error may be behind it. The CDR3 region is CAGRVPAYEQYF. The CDR3 nucleotides read TGTGCCGGCAGGGTGCCTGCCTACGAGCAGTACTTC. The chain uses TRBV28 and TRBJ2-7, with D possibly TRBD1 on 5 matching bases. This CDR3 contains 12 residues. The germline V gene has CDR1 MDHEN and CDR2 SYDVKM.

The chain employs TRBV9 and TRBJ1-1; the D is unclear. Per germline, CDR1 SGDLS and CDR2 YYNGEE. The ends were cut back, 4 bases at V and 1 base at J, with 11 bases in the middle. The CDR3 is made up of 14 amino acids. The CDR3 sequence is CASSRHGTNTEAFF. CDR3 bases: TGTGCCAGCAGCCGTCATGGTACGAACACTGAAGCTTTCTTT.

The rearrangement joins TRBV11-2 to TRBJ2-1, with 8 nucleotides matching TRBD2. This CDR3 region has 15 residues. Germline loops: CDR1 SGHAT, CDR2 FQNNGV. J gave up 4 bases and V 1 base, and 3 bases lay outside the gene matches. The CDR3 here is CASSLASGPYNEQFF. CDR3 nucleotides: TGTGCCAGCAGCTTAGCTAGCGGGCCGTACAATGAGCAGTTCTTC.

The chain carries TRBV25-1 and TRBJ1-3; D is perhaps TRBD1 (5 bases). This CDR3 contains 15 residues. Germline CDR1 reads MGHDK; CDR2 reads SYGVNS. V shed 1 base and J shed 4 bases, with 11 bases lying between them. CDR3 in DNA: TGTGCCAGCAGTGAATCCGGACACACGGGAAACACCATATATTTT. This gives the protein CASSESGHTGNTIYF.

This sequence joins TRBV6-5 and TRBJ2-7, with 9 nucleotides matching TRBD1. The V gene end was trimmed by 7 bases and the J gene end by 3 bases; junction bases not matched to a gene: 7. The length of the CDR3 is 14 residues. CDR1 is MNHEY, CDR2 SVGAGI, per germline. The CDR3 sequence is CASKRGQGIYEQYF. As DNA, the CDR3 is TGTGCCAGCAAGAGGGGACAGGGAATCTACGAGCAGTACTTC.

This clone was picked up one time. The chain employs TRBV9 and TRBJ1-4, with D hard to call. CDR3 length equals 13 residues. Per germline, CDR1 SGDLS and CDR2 YYNGEE. Trimming removed 0 bases at V and 11 bases at J, with 11 bases between. In DNA, the CDR3 is TGTGCCAGCAGCGTAGCTCCTCTTGGGAAACTGTTTTTT. This encodes CASSVAPLGKLFF.

The rearrangement joins TRBV7-8 to TRBJ2-3; D unresolved. Germline-derived CDR1 and CDR2 are SGHVS and FQNEAQ. Between the trimmed V and J ends, which lost 1 base and 4 bases, there was a span of 12 bases. This CDR3 is built from 15 residues. The CDR3 spells CASSLVPSVSDTQYF. As DNA, the CDR3 is TGTGCCAGCAGCTTAGTGCCGTCAGTTTCAGATACGCAGTATTTT.

The chain has TRBV3-1 (or the pseudogene TRBV3-2) and TRBJ1-2; 9 bases are shared with TRBD1. CDR1 and CDR2 from the germline V gene are LGHDT and YNNKEL (reference sequence). The CDR3 has 15 amino acids. The junction had 5 bases not matched to a gene; V was cut back by 0 bases and J by 6 bases. Here the CDR3 reads CASSQDSWDRDGYTF. CDR3 DNA: TGTGCCAGCAGCCAAGACTCGTGGGACAGGGATGGCTACACCTTC.

The V call is TRBV15, the J call TRBJ2-7; tentative D call: TRBD1 (6 bases). The CDR3 covers 16 residues. V was cut by 6 bases and J by 0 bases, with 18 bases left in between. CDR1 and CDR2 (germline): LNHNV, YYDKDF (reference sequence). The CDR3 region is CATSMLVGTTSYEQYF. CDR3 coding DNA: TGTGCCACCAGTATGCTTGTCGGGACAACCTCCTACGAGCAGTACTTC.

The chain joins TRBV28 to TRBJ2-7, with unresolved D. The CDR3 loop spans 15 amino acids. CDR1 is MDHEN, CDR2 SYDVKM, per germline. V lost 4 bases and J 1 base, leaving 14 bases between the germline ends. CDR3 nucleotides: TGTGCCAGCAGTTCTACCAAGATCCCTTCCTACGAGCAGTACTTC. Translation gives CASSSTKIPSYEQYF.

The gene calls are TRBV6-2 or TRBV6-3 and TRBJ2-7; 7 bases agree with TRBD1. The trim removed 7 bases at V and 3 bases at J, leaving 9 bases unmatched. The CDR3 runs to 14 residues. CDR1 and CDR2 (germline): MNHEY, SVGEGT. Here the CDR3 DNA reads TGTGCCAGCACCCCGGACAGGTTAGACTACGAGCAGTACTTC. It specifies CASTPDRLDYEQYF.

V usage is TRBV5-1 and J usage is TRBJ1-4; a possible D gene is TRBD1 (5 bases). This CDR3 contains 15 residues. CDR1 and CDR2 from the germline V gene are SGHRS and YFSETQ. The V end lost 4 bases, the J end lost 0 bases, and 10 bases lay between the germline ends. CDR3: CASSSQGATNEKLFF. Here the CDR3 DNA reads TGCGCCAGCAGCAGCCAGGGTGCAACTAATGAAAAACTGTTTTTT.

This clone was picked up one time. The rearrangement uses TRBV28 and TRBJ2-1; TRBD2 matches 9 bases. The CDR3 totals 15 residues. Germline CDR1 and CDR2: MDHEN and SYDVKM. V lost 7 bases and J lost 8; bases outside the gene matches: 12. This CDR3 is CASNGRLAGRYEQFF. The CDR3 nucleotides read TGTGCCAGCAATGGTCGTCTAGCGGGAAGGTATGAGCAGTTCTTC.

The CDR3 DNA is TGCAGTGTGATCGCGGGGGAGCAGTTCTTC. Protein: CSVIAGEQFF. The chain combines TRBV20-1 with TRBJ2-1; D is perhaps TRBD2 (6 bases). Germline CDR1 reads DFQATT; CDR2 reads SNEGSKA (reference sequence). The V end was cut by 7 bases, the J end by 10 bases, with 11 bases between. This CDR3 spans 10 amino acids.

The V gene is TRBV24-1, the J gene TRBJ1-2; a possible D gene is TRBD1 (5 bases). The V end was cut by 3 bases, the J end by 5 bases, with 18 bases between. This CDR3 is built from 16 residues. CDR1 KGHDR and CDR2 SFDVKD come from the germline V gene. CDR3 region: CATSDPLTEELYGYTF. The CDR3 nucleotides are TGTGCCACCAGTGATCCGTTGACAGAGGAACTGTATGGCTACACCTTC.

This chain connects TRBV28 to TRBJ2-7, with unresolved D. Trimming removed 1 base from V and 1 base from J, with 11 bases in between. CDR1 is MDHEN, CDR2 SYDVKM, per germline. The CDR3 spans 15 residues. The CDR3 is CASSLLESQSYEQYF. CDR3 nucleotides: TGTGCCAGCAGTTTATTAGAGTCACAGTCCTACGAGCAGTACTTC.

V gene TRBV18 combines with J gene TRBJ2-6, with 7 positions matching TRBD1. V was clipped by 3 bases and J by 2 bases; unmatched bases: 4. CDR3 length: 16 residues. The V gene's germline CDR1 is KGHSH and CDR2 LQKENI. The CDR3 DNA sequence: TGTGCCAGCTCACCGGGACAGCTGACTGGGGCCAACGTCCTGACTTTC. It specifies CASSPGQLTGANVLTF.

The chain is built from TRBV4-2 and TRBJ1-2; no clear D. Germline V CDR1 and CDR2: LGHNA, YNFKEQ. This CDR3 has 11 amino acids. Trimming removed 0 bases from V and 5 bases from J, with 1 base in between. Written as DNA, the CDR3 is TGTGCCAGCAGCCAAGATTATGGCTACACCTTC. Translating it yields CASSQDYGYTF.

The chain employs TRBV19 and TRBJ2-1; D gene uncertain. V lost 4 bases, J lost 8 bases, and 12 bases lay in between. The CDR3 extends over 13 amino acids. Germline values: CDR1 LNHDA, CDR2 SQIVND (reference sequence). The CDR3 region is CASSTYSLDEQFF. CDR3 DNA: TGTGCCAGTAGTACCTATTCCTTGGATGAGCAGTTCTTC.